This paragraph reports one T cell receptor (beta chain). Germline CDR1 reads SQVTM; CDR2 reads ANQGSEA. The length of the CDR3 is 14 residues. V was shortened by 0 bases and J by 11 bases, with 14 bases between the two germline ends. The record originates from a study of blood T cells in healthy people across ages. Next came a second PCR, run for about 6 to 12 cycles, which used a sample-barcoded 5' primer along with a J-beta primer mix. Using its own MiXCR run on the 5' RACE reads, TCRdb lists one record per CDR3 protein. The sample has some 780,000 distinct CDR3 sequences, around 50% seen once. This sequence joins TRBV29-1 and TRBJ1-6; D remains unclear. The TCR was taken from a man between 35 and 55 years old in good health. Material for sequencing was blood. CDR3 coding DNA: TGCAGCGTTGAAGATCCAGAGGGTACGACACCCCTCCACTTT. This sequence encodes CSVEDPEGTTPLHF.